These T cell receptor beta chains were read from a single sample in a study of early T cells in non-severe SARS-CoV-2 infection. Each CDR3 protein is one row after TCRdb ran MiXCR on the 5' RACE reads. Of about 56,000 distinct CDR3 sequences in the sample, roughly 16% are singletons; the top ten hold approximately 4%. The sequenced sample was whole blood, obtained at baseline. All receptors come from an adult who was a healthcare worker with PCR-confirmed SARS-CoV-2 infection or an uninfected control (not recorded which). The CDR3 runs from the conserved cysteine through the conserved F or W. The order of the fields is V gene, J gene, clone size, D gene, CDR3 DNA, CDR3 protein. D genes are given only for firm matches. Size is omitted from some rows. Given values are once, few, many or a class for expanded clones.

>TRBV7-9|TRBJ2-3|.|.
TGTGCCAGCAACTCTATCGGCGGAGATACGCAGTATTTT
CASNSIGGDTQYF
>TRBV7-2|TRBJ1-1|once|TRBD1
TGTGCCAGCAGCTTGGGACAGCTTAACACTGAAGCTTTCTTT
CASSLGQLNTEAFF
>TRBV4-1|TRBJ2-7|few|TRBD2
TGCGCCAGCAGCCAGGGGCGGGCGGGAGTTCCCGAGCAGTACTTC
CASSQGRAGVPEQYF
>TRBV2|TRBJ1-6|few|.
TGTGCCAGCAGTGCTAATAATTCACCCCTCCACTTT
CASSANNSPLHF
>TRBV18|TRBJ1-5|.|.
TGTGCCAGCTCACCGTTCGGTGGCAATCAGCCCCAGCATTTT
CASSPFGGNQPQHF
>TRBV2|TRBJ1-6|.|.
TGTGCCAGCAGTCCTCAGAGACTCTCGTCACCCCTCCACTTT
CASSPQRLSSPLHF
>TRBV4-2|TRBJ2-7|few|TRBD1
TGTGCCAGCAGCCAAGTTTCGGGACAGACCTACGAGCAGTACTTC
CASSQVSGQTYEQYF
>TRBV5-1|TRBJ1-1|few|.
TGCGCCAGCAGCGAAGGACACGGGATTAACACTGAAGCTTTCTTT
CASSEGHGINTEAFF
>TRBV20-1|TRBJ1-1|few|TRBD1
TGCAGTGCTAGAAGCAGGGGGACTGAAGCTTTCTTT
CSARSRGTEAFF
>TRBV20-1|TRBJ1-2|.|TRBD1
TGCAGTGCTTTGGGACAGGGGGCTTATGGCTACACCTTC
CSALGQGAYGYTF
>TRBV20-1|TRBJ2-4|many|.
TGCAGTGCCGGAAGGACAGACCTAAACATTCAGTACTTC
CSAGRTDLNIQYF
>TRBV28|TRBJ2-2|many|TRBD2
TGTGCCAGCAGTCTTAATAGCGGGAGGTCCGGGGAGCTGTTTTTT
CASSLNSGRSGELFF
>TRBV6-5|TRBJ2-7|.|.
TGTGCCAGCAGCCGCGTACACAGGGAAAGGGACGAGCAGTACTTC
CASSRVHRERDEQYF
>TRBV3-1|TRBJ1-1|.|.
TGTGCCAGCAGCCATCTGGACACTGAAGCTTTCTTT
CASSHLDTEAFF
>TRBV20-1|TRBJ1-3|few|.
TGCAGTGCCCGACCGGGAGGGGCCGGAAACACCATATATTTT
CSARPGGAGNTIYF
>TRBV9|TRBJ2-1|.|TRBD1
TGTGCCAGCAGCCGATGGTTACAGGGGGCCGGGAATGAGCAGTTCTTC
CASSRWLQGAGNEQFF
>TRBV11-2|TRBJ2-1|few|.
TGTGCCAGCAGCACCAGAGCTGCCAATGAGCAGTTCTTC
CASSTRAANEQFF
>TRBV20-1|TRBJ2-4|.|.
TGCAGTGTCCTGAGGGGGGGCGACAACATTCAGTACTTC
CSVLRGGDNIQYF
>TRBV3-1|TRBJ2-7|.|.
TGTGCCAGCAGCCACAAGGGCAGGGGTGGCGAGCAGTACTTC
CASSHKGRGGEQYF
>TRBV20-1|TRBJ2-7|.|TRBD1
TGCAGTGCTGTGAGACAGGGGCAAATGTACGAGCAGTACTTC
CSAVRQGQMYEQYF
>TRBV20-1|TRBJ2-7|.|.
TGCAGTGCCTTACCTATCGCCTACGAGCAGTACTTC
CSALPIAYEQYF
>TRBV11-2|TRBJ2-1|.|.
TGTGCCAGCAGCTTACCTCAGGGGTCTGAGCAGTTCTTC
CASSLPQGSEQFF
>TRBV28|TRBJ2-7|few|TRBD1
TGTGCCAGCAACCCGGGACAGGGGGCCTCCTACGAGCAGTACTTC
CASNPGQGASYEQYF
>TRBV5-1|TRBJ2-7|.|.
TGCGCCAGCAGCTTGGGGAGGATGAGTATGTCCTACGAGCAGTACTTC
CASSLGRMSMSYEQYF
>TRBV20-1|TRBJ2-7|few|TRBD2
TGCAGTGCTGCCAGGACTAGCGGTATCAACGAGCAGTACTTC
CSAARTSGINEQYF
>TRBV10-3|TRBJ1-1|many|.
TGTGCCATCAGTGAGACCCCAGGGACTAAGGTAGCTGAAGCTTTCTTT
CAISETPGTKVAEAFF
>TRBV2|TRBJ2-3|many|.
TGTGCCAGCAGTTACCCCCTGACAGATACGCAGTATTTT
CASSYPLTDTQYF
>TRBV2|TRBJ2-2|.|.
TGTGCCAGCAAAAAGTCTACCTCACTCACCGGGGAGCTGTTTTTT
CASKKSTSLTGELFF
>TRBV3-1|TRBJ2-4|many|.
TGTGCCAGCAGCCCACAGGGAGCACAAAACATTCAGTACTTC
CASSPQGAQNIQYF
>TRBV5-1|TRBJ1-4|many|.
TGCGCCAGCAGCTTACCAGGGGATGAAAAACTGTTTTTT
CASSLPGDEKLFF
>TRBV7-9|TRBJ2-1|few|TRBD2
TGTGCCAGCAGCCCGAGCGGGAGGGCTAACAATGAGCAGTTCTTC
CASSPSGRANNEQFF
>TRBV11-2|TRBJ2-1|many|.
TGTGCCAGCAGCGAGCTAGCGCACTCCTACAATGAGCAGTTCTTC
CASSELAHSYNEQFF
>TRBV27|TRBJ2-7|many|.
TGTGCCAGCAGTTGGTCGGGGGGCGGATTCGAGCAGTACTTC
CASSWSGGGFEQYF
>TRBV20-1|TRBJ2-1|few|TRBD2
TGCAGTGCTATCACGCCGGGACTAGCCCGCGGAGAGCAGTTCTTC
CSAITPGLARGEQFF
>TRBV12-3/TRBV12-4|TRBJ1-2|few|TRBD1
TGTGCCAGCAGCCGGGACAGGGTCGGCTACACCTTC
CASSRDRVGYTF
>TRBV20-1|TRBJ2-7|.|.
TGCAGTGCCGGTACTGTAGGCTACGAGCAGTACTTC
CSAGTVGYEQYF
>TRBV4-1|TRBJ2-3|few|.
TGCGCCAGCAGCCAAGGTCCTACAGGCACAGATACGCAGTATTTT
CASSQGPTGTDTQYF
>TRBV12-3/TRBV12-4|TRBJ2-5|many|.
TGTGCCAGCAGTTGGGGGACACTGAAAGAGACCCAGTACTTC
CASSWGTLKETQYF
>TRBV4-1|TRBJ1-2|.|.
TGCGCCAGCAGCCAAGAGGGGGGCTACGGCTACACCTTC
CASSQEGGYGYTF
>TRBV5-1|TRBJ2-3|few|.
TGCGCCAGCAGCCCCGGAGGGGGAGCCGGCGGCGATACGCAGTATTTT
CASSPGGGAGGDTQYF
>TRBV3-1|TRBJ2-3|few|.
TGTGCCAGCAGCCAACACGGGACGCAGTATTTT
CASSQHGTQYF
>TRBV10-3|TRBJ1-1|.|.
TGTGCCATCAGTGATTTATCCGGGGGCACTGAAGCTTTCTTT
CAISDLSGGTEAFF
>TRBV30|TRBJ2-7|.|.
TGTGCCTGGATTTCTGAGACCTCCTACGAGCAGTACTTC
CAWISETSYEQYF
>TRBV6-9|TRBJ2-2|many|TRBD1
TGTGCCAGCAGTTATGGTCGGGGGACAGGGTCTCGTGGCGGGGAGCTGTTTTTT
CASSYGRGTGSRGGELFF
>TRBV5-4|TRBJ2-1|.|TRBD2
TGTGCCAGCAGCTTCCCACTAGCGGGAGGGCGGAATGAGCAGTTCTTC
CASSFPLAGGRNEQFF
>TRBV28|TRBJ2-7|few|TRBD2
TGTGCCAGCAGCATAACCGATCTAGCGGGGATCCACGAGCAGTACTTC
CASSITDLAGIHEQYF
>TRBV3-1|TRBJ2-3|.|TRBD1
TGTGCCAGCAGCCGATACGGGACAGGAGGCACAGATACGCAGTATTTT
CASSRYGTGGTDTQYF
>TRBV27|TRBJ2-1|few|.
TGTGCCAGCAGTTCGACTGGTGCGTACAATGAGCAGTTCTTC
CASSSTGAYNEQFF
>TRBV7-6|TRBJ2-1|.|TRBD2
TGTGCCAGCAGGGAACTAGCGGGGGGCTACAATGAGCAGTTCTTC
CASRELAGGYNEQFF
>TRBV5-1|TRBJ2-3|.|.
TGCGCCAGCAGCTTGTCAACCCTGAGCACAGATACGCAGTATTTT
CASSLSTLSTDTQYF
>TRBV18|TRBJ1-1|few|TRBD1
TGTGCCAGCTCACGCACTATGGACAGGGGAAACACTGAAGCTTTCTTT
CASSRTMDRGNTEAFF
>TRBV20-1|TRBJ2-2|few|TRBD2
TGCAGTGCTTCGACTAGCGGAAACACCGGGGAGCTGTTTTTT
CSASTSGNTGELFF
>TRBV5-6|TRBJ1-1|.|.
TGTGCCAGCAGTCCACCCATGAACACTGAAGCTTTCTTT
CASSPPMNTEAFF
>TRBV24-1|TRBJ1-5|.|.
TGTGCCACCAGTGCCTTAATCCAGGGGAACCAGCCCCAGCATTTT
CATSALIQGNQPQHF
>TRBV20-1|TRBJ2-1|many|.
TGCAGTGCTAGCAATGTCGCAGTGGGCTACAATGAGCAGTTCTTC
CSASNVAVGYNEQFF
>TRBV2|TRBJ2-2|.|TRBD2
TGTGGCGGGACTAGGGGTAACACCGGGGAGCTGTTTTTT
CGGTRGNTGELFF
>TRBV5-1|TRBJ1-1|.|.
TGCGCCAGCAGCTTGGAAGGCTTGAACACTGAAGCTTTCTTT
CASSLEGLNTEAFF
>TRBV9|TRBJ2-1|many|TRBD2
TGTGCCAGCAGCGCAACTAGCGGGAGATCTAATGAGCAGTTCTTC
CASSATSGRSNEQFF
>TRBV7-2|TRBJ2-3|.|TRBD2
TGTGCCAGCAGCTTAGTTTACAGCGGGGGGCGGGATACGCAGTATTTT
CASSLVYSGGRDTQYF
>TRBV18|TRBJ1-6|many|.
TGTGCCAGCTCCCCGAGGGACGGGGTTTCACCCCTCCACTTT
CASSPRDGVSPLHF